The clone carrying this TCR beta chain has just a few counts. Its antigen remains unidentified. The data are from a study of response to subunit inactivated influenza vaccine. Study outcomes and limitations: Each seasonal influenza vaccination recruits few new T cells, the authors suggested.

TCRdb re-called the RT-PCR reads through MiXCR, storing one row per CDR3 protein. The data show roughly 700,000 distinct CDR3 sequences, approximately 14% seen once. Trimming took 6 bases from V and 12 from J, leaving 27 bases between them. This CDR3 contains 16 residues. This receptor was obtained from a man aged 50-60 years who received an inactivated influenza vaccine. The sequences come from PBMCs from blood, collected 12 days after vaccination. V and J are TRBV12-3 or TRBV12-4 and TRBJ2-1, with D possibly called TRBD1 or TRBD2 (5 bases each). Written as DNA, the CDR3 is TGTGCCAGCAGCCTGGGGGAGTTTCGGCGAGTCAAGGGGCAGTTCTTC. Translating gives CASSLGEFRRVKGQFF.